The T cell receptor beta chain described here comes from a study of shared clonotypes between healthy human individuals. Whole-study results and caveats: Clonotype sharing among the donors was expected to vary with sequencing depth.

CDR1 is SQVTM, CDR2 ANQGSEA, per germline. The CDR3 contains 14 residues. The junction had 2 bases not matched to a gene; V was cut back by 3 bases and J by 4 bases. Repertoires were generated with immunoSEQ multiplex PCR, while TCRdb's copy carries only in-frame clones and drops some. Seen here are approximately 640,000 clones, 90% observed once, and the top ten hold about 33%. Note on this clone: Its antigen is as yet unknown.

This TCR was recovered from a man aged 18 to 29 in good health. Some clones in this sample may be carry-over from other donors' samples. The chain combines TRBV29-1 with TRBJ2-2; 10 positions match TRBD2. Sequencing input: memory CD8+ T cells from PBMCs. Described subset: CD45RO+ cells pooled with CCR7-negative TemRA cells. The CDR3: CSVDLAGATGELFF. DNA for the CDR3: TGCAGCGTTGACCTAGCGGGAGCCACCGGGGAGCTGTTTTTT.